This T cell receptor (beta chain) was obtained from a study of human T cells and chemical hapten exposure. This sample's time point: pre-sensitization, week 0. This sample's treatment: therapeutic diphenylcyclopropenone sensitization with weekly scalp DPC. Study results and limitations: Significantly greater numbers of large CDR3 similarity clusters came from expanded TCRs than from controls. DPC sensitization left the count of TCRs above 1 in 1000 unchanged. Because they had alopecia, donors may respond immunologically unlike healthy people.

This CDR3 has 16 residues. CDR1 is MNHEY and CDR2 is SMNVEV in the germline V gene (reference sequence). The junction had 10 bases not matched to a gene; V was cut back by 2 bases and J by 5 bases. This clonotype was picked up a small number of times. Its antigen remains unidentified. Unique molecular identifiers were attached to individual cDNA molecules during library preparation. TCRdb fed the RACE reads into MiXCR, producing one record per CDR3 protein. The sample has more than 250,000 distinct CDR3 sequences, 7.5% to 9% seen once. This chain connects TRBV27 to TRBJ2-3, with 7 bases matching TRBD2. The sequencing used whole blood, collected in connection with sensitization to the hapten diphenylcyclopropenone (DPC). This clonotype was obtained from a woman in her thirties or forties with alopecia areata. Some clones in this sample may be carry-over from other donors' samples. The CDR3 bases are TGTGCCAGCAGTTTACTTGGTGGGAGGGAGGAAGATACGCAGTATTTT. Translating it yields CASSLLGGREEDTQYF.